This paragraph reports one T cell receptor (beta chain). Its antigen is not known. This entry comes from a study of T-cell memory formation after mild COVID-19. Study information: TCR clusters were largely donor specific. The study's findings and limits: That cross-reactive memory joined was suggested by some responding clones appearing in pre-infection memory.

TCRdb fed the 5' RACE reads into MiXCR, producing one record per CDR3 protein. This repertoire shows about 410,000 distinct CDR3 sequences, roughly 18% found once; its top ten account for about 22%. This clonotype was sampled from a man younger than 35 who had mild COVID-19 (a few samples of this study predate the infection). Cell type and time point are not known. What was sequenced was PBMCs or a T cell subset sorted from them (not recorded which).

CDR3: CASSESGSGYTF. In DNA, the CDR3 is TGTGCCAGCAGTGAATCGGGATCTGGCTACACCTTC. The chain couples TRBV6-1 to TRBJ1-2; D is undetermined. The CDR3 length is 12 residues. Looked up from germline, CDR1 is MNHNS and CDR2 is SASEGT. The V gene lost 2 bases and the J gene lost 7 bases, with 8 bases spanning the gap.